Below are 28 T cell receptor beta chains sequenced from a single sample in a study of shared clonotypes between healthy human individuals. Generated by immunoSEQ multiplex PCR, the TCRdb table keeps only in-frame clones and is missing some. The sample records roughly 1 million clones, approximately 72% being singletons. Sequenced material: memory CD4+ T cells sorted from blood. Subset reported: CD45RA-negative fraction. The receptors shown here come from a young man in good health.

The genes are TRBV7-2 and TRBJ1-5; possibly TRBD1 for D (6 bases). V gave up 1 base and J gave up 5 bases, with 15 bases separating them. This CDR3 has 16 residues. CDR1 is SGHTA, CDR2 FQGNSA, per germline. CDR3 coding DNA: TGTGCCAGCAGCTTAGGATCTTCAGGGGCGGATCAGCCCCAGCATTTT. It yields the protein CASSLGSSGADQPQHF.

The chain joins TRBV6-5 to TRBJ2-1; TRBD1 aligns across 7 bases. V shed 5 bases and J 6 bases; nucleotides not matched to a gene: 7. This CDR3 is 14 amino acids long. The germline V gene has CDR1 MNHEY and CDR2 SVGAGI. CDR3 DNA sequence: TGTGCCAGCAGTAGACAGGGTTTCGGCAATGAGCAGTTCTTC. Encoded protein: CASSRQGFGNEQFF.

This chain uses TRBV2 with TRBJ2-2; D is perhaps TRBD1 (6 bases). V lost 6 bases and J lost 4, with 12 bases in between. Per germline, CDR1 SNHLY and CDR2 FYNNEI. The CDR3 is 14 residues long. CDR3 protein: CASRTGSTTGELFF. In nucleotides, the CDR3 is TGTGCCAGCAGAACAGGGAGTACCACCGGGGAGCTGTTTTTT.

This clone was counted between two and nine times. The J gene is TRBJ2-5, the V gene TRBV5-1, with D perhaps being TRBD1 or TRBD2 (6 bases each). This CDR3 is 15 amino acids long. The germline V gene encodes CDR1 SGHRS and CDR2 YFSETQ. The V end was cut by 0 bases, the J end by 4 bases, with 13 bases between. In DNA, the CDR3 is TGCGCCAGCAGCTTGGTTAACGGGGGCGGAGAGACCCAGTACTTC. Amino acids: CASSLVNGGGETQYF.

The chain combines TRBV5-1 with TRBJ2-3; weak D call: TRBD1 (6 bases). Deletions cut 4 bases from V and 0 bases from J, with 15 bases between. CDR1 SGHRS and CDR2 YFSETQ come from the germline V gene. The CDR3 is 16 amino acids. CDR3 bases: TGCGCCAGCAGCGCGGACAGATCCGCCAGCACAGATACGCAGTATTTT. Residues: CASSADRSASTDTQYF.

This clone was recorded a few times. The chain links TRBV13 to TRBJ1-4; 8 positions match TRBD1. CDR1 and CDR2 (germline): PRHDT, FYEKMQ (reference sequence). J gave up 12 bases and V 5 bases, and 14 bases lay outside the gene matches. The CDR3 loop spans 15 amino acids. The CDR3 here is CASSPGRGLRGELFF. The CDR3 nucleotides read TGTGCCAGCAGCCCAGGCAGGGGGCTAAGAGGGGAACTGTTTTTT. The complete variable domain, with remaining parts taken from reference TRBV13 and TRBJ1-4, reads AAGVIQSPRHLIKEKRETATLKCYPIPRHDTVYWYQQGPGQDPQFLISFYEKMQSDKGSIPDRFSAQQFSDYHSELNMSSLELGDSALYFCASSPGRGLRGELFFGSGTQLSVL.

This chain joins TRBV2 and TRBJ1-2; 10 bases align to TRBD1. Germline V CDR1 and CDR2: SNHLY, FYNNEI. This CDR3 has 15 amino acids. Germline trimming cut 8 bases from V and 4 bases from J; bases unmatched to any gene: 10. The CDR3 DNA reads TGTGCCAGCCTTTACGCGGGGGACAGGGGCTATGGCTACACCTTC. It translates to CASLYAGDRGYGYTF.

The chain links TRBV14 to TRBJ1-2, with D possibly matching TRBD1 (5 bases). The length of the CDR3 is 17 residues. The V gene lost 4 bases and the J gene lost 1 base, with 19 bases spanning the gap. The germline gives CDR1 SGHDN, CDR2 FVKESK. The CDR3 bases are TGTGCCAGCAGCCTCCGGGTCACCGGGGCCCTTAACTATGGCTACACCTTC. This codes for CASSLRVTGALNYGYTF.

V is TRBV10-3 and J is TRBJ2-2; D is uncertain. CDR3 length: 15 residues. The ends were cut back, 5 bases at V and 5 bases at J, with 15 bases in the middle. Germline assignment: CDR1 ENHRY and CDR2 SYGVKD. In DNA, the CDR3 is TGTGCCATCAGTTTCCAAGAGACTGGGACCGGGGAGCTGTTTTTT. As protein: CAISFQETGTGELFF.

There are a few counts of this clone. This chain links TRBV18 with TRBJ1-6; TRBD1 agrees at 7 bases. This CDR3 spans 14 amino acids. V lost 3 bases and J lost 10; bases outside the gene matches: 6. Germline CDR1 reads KGHSH; CDR2 reads LQKENI. The CDR3 coding sequence is TGTGCCAGCTCACCGGACAGGAGCGGATCACCCCTCCACTTT. Its translation is CASSPDRSGSPLHF.

The CDR3 region has the DNA TGTGCCAGCAGCTTGGGCGGGCAAGCCTTAATTGCTGGAAACACCATATATTTT. It yields the protein CASSLGGQALIAGNTIYF. V and J are TRBV5-4 and TRBJ1-3; D ambiguous. Germline values: CDR1 SGHNT, CDR2 YYREEE (reference sequence). V lost 0 bases, J lost 2 bases, and 18 bases lay in between. CDR3 size: 18 residues.

The chain recombines TRBV15 with TRBJ2-3, with TRBD2 matching 12 bases. Germline trimming cut 0 bases from V and 10 bases from J; bases unmatched to any gene: 8. The germline CDR1 and CDR2 sequences are LNHNV and YYDKDF (reference sequence). This CDR3 has 16 amino acids. The CDR3 loop reads CATSRDSLAGGAAQYF. As DNA, the CDR3 is TGTGCCACCAGCAGAGATAGTCTAGCGGGGGGGGCCGCGCAGTATTTT.

V gene TRBV5-4 combines with J gene TRBJ2-7, with TRBD1 identical over 9 bases. V lost 3 bases, J lost 1 base, and 8 bases stayed unmatched. CDR3 length: 16 amino acids. The germline gives CDR1 SGHNT, CDR2 YYREEE (reference sequence). The CDR3 region is CASSSLDRGGSYEQYF. CDR3 bases: TGTGCCAGCAGCTCCCTGGACAGGGGTGGGTCCTACGAGCAGTACTTC.

The chain joins TRBV5-1 to TRBJ2-2; D is perhaps TRBD1 (5 bases). Germline V gene data show CDR1 as SGHRS and CDR2 as YFSETQ. Trimming left V 0 bases short and J 3 bases short, with 9 bases between. This CDR3 spans 15 amino acids. This CDR3 reads CASSLGPTDTGELFF. The CDR3, as DNA: TGCGCCAGCAGCTTGGGACCGACAGACACCGGGGAGCTGTTTTTT. The full variable domain, in which reference TRBV5-1 and TRBJ2-2 provide the parts outside the CDR3, is KAGVTQTPRYLIKTRGQQVTLSCSPISGHRSVSWYQQTPGQGLQFLFEYFSETQRNKGNFPGRFSGRQFSNSRSEMNVSTLELGDSALYLCASSLGPTDTGELFFGEGSRLTVL.

The V call is TRBV14, the J call TRBJ2-7; 9 nucleotides match TRBD1. CDR1 and CDR2 from the germline V gene are SGHDN and FVKESK. V gave up 2 bases and J gave up 6 bases; unmatched junction bases: 2. This CDR3 has 13 residues. The CDR3 sequence is CASSQNRGREQYF. The CDR3, as DNA: TGTGCCAGCAGCCAAAACAGGGGGCGCGAGCAGTACTTC.

The V call is TRBV19, the J call TRBJ1-3; 7 bases map to TRBD1. The CDR3 is 13 residues long. The germline CDR1 and CDR2 sequences are LNHDA and SQIVND (reference sequence). J gave up 11 bases and V 9 bases, and 13 bases lay outside the gene matches. The CDR3 DNA reads TGTGCCAGCAGAGGGACAGCTCTAAGGGCCATATATTTT. It yields the protein CASRGTALRAIYF.

This clone was counted a few times. The V and J genes are TRBV30 and TRBJ1-3; no clear D gene. The CDR3 runs to 11 residues. Germline V lookup: CDR1 GTSNPN, CDR2 SVGIG (reference sequence). V was shortened by 4 bases and J by 4 bases, with 5 bases between the two germline ends. CDR3 in amino acids: CAWMVGNTIYF. CDR3 DNA: TGTGCCTGGATGGTCGGAAACACCATATATTTT.

The gene calls are TRBV7-9 and TRBJ2-7, with TRBD1 matching over 11 bases. J gave up 4 bases and V 5 bases, and 13 bases lay outside the gene matches. The CDR3 has 17 residues. Per the germline V gene, CDR1 is SEHNR and CDR2 is FQNEAQ (reference sequence). The CDR3 DNA sequence: TGTGCCAGCAGCCCTGAAATAGGACAGGGGGCGCGTTACGAGCAGTACTTC. Its protein is CASSPEIGQGARYEQYF.

This clone is a singleton in its sample. The rearrangement uses TRBV5-5 and TRBJ1-5; TRBD1 agrees at 8 bases. CDR3 length equals 14 residues. Trimming removed 4 bases from V and 5 bases from J; junction bases left unmatched: 5. CDR1 is SGHKS and CDR2 is YYEKEE in the germline V gene (reference sequence). Here the CDR3 DNA reads TGTGCCAGCAGCACAGACAGGGGAGATCAGCCCCAGCATTTT. This encodes CASSTDRGDQPQHF.

The V and J genes are TRBV5-8 and TRBJ2-1, with 12 bases fitting TRBD2. The germline gives CDR1 SGHTS, CDR2 YDEGEE. With 7 bases clipped from V and 5 bases from J, the junction kept 7 bases outside the gene matches. The CDR3 totals 15 residues. The CDR3 sequence is CASGRLAGVDNEQFF. The CDR3, as DNA: TGTGCCAGCGGAAGACTAGCGGGAGTAGACAATGAGCAGTTCTTC. Complete variable domain (other parts from reference TRBV5-8 and TRBJ2-1): EAGVTQSPTHLIKTRGQQATLRCSPISGHTSVYWYQQALGLGLQFLLWYDEGEERNRGNFPPRFSGRQFPNYSSELNVNALELEDSALYLCASGRLAGVDNEQFFGPGTRLTVL.

The chain links TRBV28 to TRBJ2-5; tentative D call: TRBD1 (5 bases). Germline assignment: CDR1 MDHEN and CDR2 SYDVKM. Trimming removed 6 bases from V and 4 bases from J, with 12 bases in between. CDR3 size: 13 residues. This CDR3 is CASRETVRETQYF. The CDR3 coding sequence is TGTGCCAGCAGGGAGACAGTGAGAGAGACCCAGTACTTC.

The V gene is TRBV27, the J gene TRBJ1-5, with 7 bases aligning to TRBD1. This CDR3 contains 13 residues. Unmatched junction bases numbered 5, after V lost 5 bases and J lost 7 bases. The germline gives CDR1 MNHEY, CDR2 SMNVEV (reference sequence). CDR3 bases: TGTGCCAGCAGTGACAGGGAACGACAGCCCCAGCATTTT. Translation gives CASSDRERQPQHF.

The V call is TRBV11-2, the J call TRBJ2-3, with TRBD2 matching 10 bases. V lost 4 bases and J lost 5; bases outside the gene matches: 6. Per the germline V gene, CDR1 is SGHAT and CDR2 is FQNNGV. CDR3 size: 15 residues. The CDR3 region is CASSSWTSGLDTQYF. In DNA, the CDR3 is TGTGCCAGCAGCTCATGGACTAGCGGATTAGATACGCAGTATTTT.

The V gene is TRBV19, the J gene TRBJ1-2; D not resolved. V lost 5 bases and J lost 2, with 12 bases in between. The CDR3 has 14 residues. Germline V gene data show CDR1 as LNHDA and CDR2 as SQIVND (reference sequence). CDR3 amino acids: CASSSQAVNYGYTF. CDR3 DNA: TGTGCCAGTAGTTCCCAGGCGGTCAACTATGGCTACACCTTC.

This clone was seen more than once but under ten times. V gene TRBV10-2 combines with J gene TRBJ2-7; TRBD2 matches 11 bases. The CDR3 is 16 amino acids. CDR1 is WSHSY and CDR2 is SAAADI in the germline V gene. V trimming: 3 bases; J trimming: 0 bases; junction bases outside the gene matches: 4. The DNA for the CDR3 is TGCGCCAGCAGTGATATAGCGGGAGGGAGCTCCTACGAGCAGTACTTC. This sequence encodes CASSDIAGGSSYEQYF.

V is TRBV27 and J is TRBJ2-7; D remains ambiguous. Germline-derived CDR1 and CDR2 are MNHEY and SMNVEV (reference sequence). The CDR3 runs to 13 residues. Trimming removed 6 bases at V and 4 bases at J, with 13 bases between. The CDR3 reads CASSPQDGYEQYF. CDR3 nucleotides: TGTGCCAGCAGCCCCCAGGACGGATACGAGCAGTACTTC.

Of note for this clone: The same CDR3 is also encoded by other DNA sequences in this sample. The V call is TRBV2, the J call TRBJ1-5; D ambiguous. The CDR3 is made up of 15 amino acids. V lost 3 bases, J lost 0 bases, and 9 bases lay in between. The germline V gene has CDR1 SNHLY and CDR2 FYNNEI. The DNA of the CDR3 is TGTGCCAGCAGTGAGGACGCTAATAGCAATCAGCCCCAGCATTTT. Translated: CASSEDANSNQPQHF.

The rearrangement links TRBV9 to TRBJ1-2, with D perhaps TRBD1 (5 bases). Germline loops: CDR1 SGDLS, CDR2 YYNGEE. Trimming stripped 4 bases from V and 6 bases from J, with 19 bases between. The CDR3 loop spans 15 amino acids. The CDR3 reads CASSLDVGPGDGYTF. The DNA for the CDR3 is TGTGCCAGCAGCCTCGACGTAGGCCCGGGGGATGGCTACACCTTC. Full variable domain (missing parts from reference TRBV9 and TRBJ1-2): DSGVTQTPKHLITATGQRVTLRCSPRSGDLSVYWYQQSLDQGLQFLIQYYNGEERAKGNILERFSAQQFPDLHSELNLSSLELGDSALYFCASSLDVGPGDGYTFGSGTRLTVV.